This T cell receptor beta chain is drawn from a study of OX40 agonist ivuxolimab in advanced cancers. Measured with immunoSEQ multiplex PCR; TCRdb has only the in-frame clones, and not every one. Seen here are over 100,000 clones, around 93% observed once, and the top ten hold roughly 0.15%. The sequence was obtained from an adult with an advanced solid tumor such as melanoma, head and neck, liver or kidney cancer. Sample: CD4+ or CD8+ T cells sorted from blood, taken in a trial of the OX40 agonist ivuxolimab.

The CDR3 here is CASSIGQGRGYTF. As DNA, the CDR3 is TGTGCCAGCAGTATAGGACAGGGGCGTGGCTACACCTTC. J is TRBJ1-2 and V is TRBV28, with TRBD1 matching 9 bases. The CDR3 is made up of 13 amino acids. V shed 5 bases, J shed 7 bases, and the junction held 5 bases outside the gene matches. Germline loops: CDR1 MDHEN, CDR2 SYDVKM.